These 5 T cell receptor beta chains were sequenced from one sample in a study of PD-1 blockade in classical Hodgkin lymphoma. The data were produced by immunoSEQ multiplex PCR, yet TCRdb's version contains in-frame clones alone and is incomplete. The data show roughly 90,000 clones, roughly 80% seen once. Exposure to brentuximab vedotin varied, and each patient had relapsed following autologous stem cell transplantation. The sequences come from peripheral blood mononuclear cells (PBMCs), collected before the second cycle of nivolumab. The receptors were gathered from a human donor with classical Hodgkin lymphoma.

This clone was seen a few times. The J gene is TRBJ1-2, the V gene TRBV15; D might be TRBD1 (6 bases). Germline loops: CDR1 LNHNV, CDR2 YYDKDF (reference sequence). The CDR3 is 14 amino acids. V shed 4 bases and J shed 6 bases, with 15 bases lying between them. CDR3 sequence reads: CATSTWEGGDGYTF. CDR3 DNA sequence: TGTGCCACCAGCACCTGGGAAGGGGGTGATGGCTACACCTTC.

The chain employs TRBV30 and TRBJ2-6; D is uncertain. CDR3 length: 14 residues. Germline V lookup: CDR1 GTSNPN, CDR2 SVGIG (reference sequence). Trimming stripped 3 bases from V and 1 base from J, with 7 bases between. Here the CDR3 reads CAWSGLSGANVLTF. The CDR3 DNA reads TGTGCCTGGAGCGGGCTATCTGGGGCCAACGTCCTGACTTTC.

The V gene is TRBV7-8, the J gene TRBJ1-1, with a weak D call TRBD1 (6 bases). V lost 4 bases and J 4 bases, leaving 16 bases between the germline ends. Germline V CDR1 and CDR2: SGHVS, FQNEAQ. This CDR3 has 15 residues. The DNA for the CDR3 is TGTGCCAGCAGCTCCAAACGACAGGAGCCCACTGAAGCTTTCTTT. As protein: CASSSKRQEPTEAFF.

The chain joins TRBV6-6 to TRBJ1-5; D unresolved. Per the germline V gene, CDR1 is MNHNY and CDR2 is SVGAGI (reference sequence). Trimming left V 2 bases short and J 5 bases short, with 4 bases between. The CDR3 is 12 residues long. CDR3 sequence reads: CASSYPDQPQHF. The CDR3 nucleotides are TGTGCCAGCAGTTACCCAGATCAGCCCCAGCATTTT.

The chain joins TRBV18 to TRBJ1-1; TRBD1 matches at 8 bases. Germline CDR1 reads KGHSH; CDR2 reads LQKENI. This CDR3 has 16 amino acids. The J segment lost 5 bases and the V segment lost 0 bases, leaving 8 bases of the junction unmatched. The CDR3: CASSPPHAGGRTEAFF. CDR3 bases: TGTGCCAGCTCACCACCCCATGCAGGGGGCAGGACTGAAGCTTTCTTT.